This T cell receptor (beta chain) was obtained from a study of a mutant IDH1 vaccine in newly diagnosed glioma. As for this clone: Antigen: not known.

Time point given: week 47, end of study. With topical imiquimod, each dose of the vaccine consisted of 300 ug of mutant IDH1 20-mer peptide. Libraries were prepared by immunoSEQ multiplex PCR; TCRdb keeps only in-frame clonotypes and omits some of them. The data show tens of thousands of clones, 83% seen once. Germline CDR1 and CDR2: GTSNPN and SVGIG (reference sequence). This CDR3 is built from 14 residues. Trimming took 7 bases from V and 6 from J; bases not matched to a gene: 10. The V gene is TRBV30, the J gene TRBJ2-3, with TRBD1 matching over 10 bases. The TCR originated in a woman in her forties or fifties with glioma. The material was PBMCs, obtained from a glioma patient whose treatment included an IDH1 peptide vaccine. In nucleotides, the CDR3 is TGTGCCTTCTCATCGGGACAGGGGCTCGATACGCAGTATTTT. It encodes CAFSSGQGLDTQYF.